This TCR beta chain emerged from a study of graft-versus-host responses after intestinal transplantation. Study-wide background: Recipients got multivisceral, liver-intestinal, or isolated intestinal transplants. For around 3 years after anti-thymocyte globulin induction, all recipients took tacrolimus and steroids. Regarding the study as a whole: Declines in HvG clones occurring early post-transplant were associated with peak circulating GvH clone levels. Allograft clonal ratios (graft-versus-host to host-versus-graft) were high in patients who had graft-donor T cell macrochimerism.

Produced via immunoSEQ multiplex PCR; TCRdb's table is partial and in-frame only. The data show fewer than 4,500 clones, roughly 70% seen once. The time point was: postoperative day 105 after intestinal transplantation (dayNNNN = postoperative day). Tissue processing of the graft released intraepithelial and lamina propria lymphocytes from it. Trimming at V came to 5 bases and at J to 1 base, leaving 5 bases not matched to a gene. CDR1 is LNHDA and CDR2 is SQIVND in the germline V gene (reference sequence). The CDR3 spans 16 residues. As to this clone: Its specificity is not known.

Here the sequenced sample was ileum tissue, taken 105 days after intestinal transplantation. The sequence derives from a human patient who received an intestinal transplant, so some T cells may come from the graft donor. V usage is TRBV19 and J usage is TRBJ2-2, with 9 bases matching TRBD2. As DNA, the CDR3 is TGTGCCAGTAGTCTAATGACTAGCGGGAACACCGGGGAGCTGTTTTTT. Amino acid sequence: CASSLMTSGNTGELFF.